The rows below give T cell receptor beta chains drawn from one sample of a study of shared clonotypes between healthy human individuals. This table comes from immunoSEQ multiplex PCR, and its TCRdb copy is limited to in-frame clones, with some not included. The table shows under 600,000 clones, with roughly 72% occurring only once. The sequenced material came from PBMCs. Receptor source: a woman aged 40 to 49 in good health. Some clones in this sample may be carry-over from other donors' samples. CDR3s include the opening cysteine and the closing phenylalanine or tryptophan. The D gene is left open where the match is weak. Expanded clones are given a class, and other clones once, few, many or no size at all.

>TRBV11-2|14|-|many|TRBJ2-7
TGTGCCAGCAGCTTAGATCGATTATTTTACGAGCAGTACTTC
CASSLDRLFYEQYF
>TRBV11-2|15|-|-|TRBJ2-7
TGTGCCAGCAGCTTACAGGAATTGCGATCCTACGAGCAGTACTTC
CASSLQELRSYEQYF
>TRBV2|14|TRBD1|-|TRBJ1-4
TGTGCCAGCAGCCTCGGGACAGGGTGGGAAAAACTGTTTTTT
CASSLGTGWEKLFF
>TRBV7-9|12|-|-|TRBJ2-5
TGTGCCAGCAGCCCTCATGGGGAGACCCAGTACTTC
CASSPHGETQYF
>TRBV28|15|TRBD2|-|TRBJ2-3
TGTGCCAGCAGTAAGGGACTAGCGGGAATCTATACGCAGTATTTT
CASSKGLAGIYTQYF
>TRBV27|16|-|-|TRBJ1-5
TGTGCCAGCAGTTTATCGCCCCCCGAAGGTGGTCAGCCCCAGCATTTT
CASSLSPPEGGQPQHF
>TRBV4-3|14|-|few|TRBJ1-1
TGCGCCAGCAGCCCTCTCAACACTGTTGCTGAAGCTTTCTTT
CASSPLNTVAEAFF
>TRBV6-5|11|-|-|TRBJ2-7
TGTGCCAGCAGTTACCGGGACGAGCAGTACTTC
CASSYRDEQYF
>TRBV5-1|14|-|-|TRBJ1-2
TGCGCCAGCAGCTTGGAGCGGGGCCAGGGTGGCTACACCTTC
CASSLERGQGGYTF
>TRBV7-6|17|TRBD1|-|TRBJ1-2
TGTGCCAGCAGCCCCGGGACAGGGGGCACTTCGAACTATGGCTACACCTTC
CASSPGTGGTSNYGYTF
>TRBV7-9|13|-|-|TRBJ1-5
TGTGCCAGCAGCATAACCTCGGATCAGCCCCAGCATTTT
CASSITSDQPQHF
>TRBV11-2|12|-|-|TRBJ2-1
TGTGCCAGCAGCTACTCTACCAATGAGCAGTTCTTC
CASSYSTNEQFF